This record concerns one TCR beta chain sequence. CDR1 and CDR2 from the germline V gene are LGHNA and YNFKEQ. V was pared by 0 bases and J by 1 base, with 6 bases between. The CDR3 loop spans 15 amino acids. A Seattle source enrolled patients during active infection and followed them longitudinally. Only in-frame clones appear in the TCRdb table, and some are missing; sequencing was by immunoSEQ multiplex PCR. The sample holds about 340,000 clones; about nine tenths are singletons and the top ten take roughly 6.6%. These data come from a study of blood T cell repertoires in COVID-19. The wider study: The origin of the acute and convalescent COVID-19 samples was the United States, Italy and Spain. T cells, B-cell-depleted T cells, or PBMCs supplied cDNA or gDNA.

This TCR derives from a woman aged 70-85 years with COVID-19, enrolled during active disease. The genes are TRBV4-2 and TRBJ1-4, with D unclear. The specimen was peripheral blood. CDR3 nucleotides: TGTGCCAGCAGCCAAGATCGACAAACTAATGAAAAACTGTTTTTT. As protein: CASSQDRQTNEKLFF.